The clone carrying this TCR beta chain was seen a few times. Its antigen remains unidentified. From germline, CDR1 is DFQATT and CDR2 SNEGSKA (reference sequence). The CDR3 spans 12 residues. Trimming took 5 bases from V and 4 from J, leaving 11 bases between them. This record belongs to a study of T cells in Graves' hyperthyroidism and ophthalmopathy. Study-level points and caveats: Clonotypes that were expanded in thyroid above 0.001 mostly appeared in blood too.

An absence of ophthalmopathy progression within 18 months meant stable Graves' hyperthyroidism. Clinical symptoms, serum thyroxine, TRAb, thyroid ultrasound and orbital computed tomography established diagnosis. Amplification yielded TCR beta CDR3 regions, with RNA transcripts as the source. HTBI primers were the set used in a first-round RT-PCR of the TCR CDR3. Using its own MiXCR run on the multiplex PCR reads, TCRdb lists one record per CDR3 protein. The data contain about 840,000 distinct CDR3 sequences, roughly 37% of them singletons. The receptor comes from a man between 18 and 29 years old with Graves' hyperthyroidism. The genes are TRBV20-1 and TRBJ2-5; weak D call: TRBD2 (5 bases). The sample comprised blood. The CDR3 DNA reads TGCAGTGCTCCGCATGGAGGAGAGACCCAGTACTTC. This codes for CSAPHGGETQYF.